This TCR beta chain came from a study of tumor and adjacent non-tumor tissue in lung cancer. Study details: Patients were aged about 30 to 80, 10 men and 4 to 6 women, stage I to III.

Three rounds of nested PCR, following a modified ARM-PCR protocol, produced the TCRbeta library. MiXCR was run by TCRdb on the multiplex PCR reads, yielding one entry per CDR3 protein. The sample has about 200,000 distinct CDR3 sequences, 71% seen once. No cell sorting was done before RNA was extracted from the tissue. Concerning this clonotype: Antigen specificity is unknown.

Study-wide findings and caveats: Significantly higher TCR diversity was found in tumor than normal lung.

The receptor was derived from a man in his 60s with non-small cell lung cancer. The sample consisted of lung tumor tissue.

This CDR3 reads CSANPGVDNQPQHF. The CDR3 DNA follows: TGCAGTGCCAACCCCGGGGTTGACAATCAGCCCCAGCATTTT. The chain combines TRBV20-1 with TRBJ1-5; D unclear. The CDR3 is 14 residues long. V lost 6 bases and J 3 bases, leaving 15 bases between the germline ends. The germline gives CDR1 DFQATT, CDR2 SNEGSKA (reference sequence).